This entry describes one T cell receptor beta chain. The record originates from a study of blood T cell repertoires in COVID-19. Study details: Whether acute or convalescent, the COVID-19 samples came from the United States, Italy and Spain.

In the study's own analysis: Estimated nucleated cell counts came from reference gene primer amplification. Measured with immunoSEQ multiplex PCR; TCRdb has only the in-frame clones, and not every one. The V and J calls and clone size were taken over from that table, and D and trimming were inferred from the DNA. The sample shows tens of thousands of clones, nearly 80% of them seen only once. The CDR3 is made up of 16 amino acids. V dropped 3 bases and J dropped 5; count of bases not matched to a gene: 8. Looked up from germline, CDR1 is LNHDA and CDR2 is SQIVND (reference sequence). The chain employs TRBV19 and TRBJ2-5; 11 nucleotides match TRBD1. The sequenced material came from peripheral blood. The receptor comes from a man older than 75 with acute or convalescent COVID-19. The CDR3, as DNA: TGTGCCAGTAGTATCGGGACAGGGGGGAGGAGGGAGACCCAGTACTTC. It is translated as CASSIGTGGRRETQYF.